This paragraph covers one TCR beta chain sequence. Its recognized antigen is unknown. No base qualities exist here, and no much larger clone lies one base off it. Sequences SGHRS (CDR1) and YFSETQ (CDR2) are obtained from the germline V gene. A distance of 12 bases separates the germline ends of V and J, which lose 1 base and 3 bases respectively. The CDR3 contains 15 residues, cysteine and phenylalanine counted. Of the read, only the CDR3 DNA is kept; its 45 bases are in frame from base 1. The sample comes from a study of cytomegalovirus exposure and HLA in healthy donors (dated by TCRdb to about 2017). Study-wide context: An earlier analysis of several hundred of the donors reported about 300 Gb of sequence data and 117 million unique TCR beta sequences obtained from around 190 million T cells. An early release that covered about 600 HLA-typed donors contained approximately 290 gigabases of sequencing data and tens of millions of unique TCR sequences. Of the 398 genotyped donors, approximately 80% were placed in the genetic ancestry cluster associated with self-reported Caucasian donors. The study was designed to test whether signatures of past pathogen exposure could be identified by cataloging public T cell receptors. Using immunosequencing, the study profiled T cell repertoires from 666 subjects and related those repertoires to cytomegalovirus serostatus. In addition to the first cohort of 650 to 750 subjects, a separate validation cohort of over 90 different subjects was used. To predict cytomegalovirus infection status, the study combined high-throughput TCR immunosequencing, statistical association of individual TCRs with disease status, and machine learning. A later analysis re-examined previously published TCR beta repertoires from over 500 donors and added high-resolution HLA genotyping to investigate patterns of TCR occurrence. Rather than using new phenotypic data, the later analysis identified candidate immune exposures from TCR beta sequences and from how often those sequences occurred across donors. In an earlier analysis of about 590 of the donors, high-throughput TCR beta sequencing was used to judge whether each TCR beta V gene segment behaved as functional or pseudogenic. Donor age, sex, ethnicity and CMV serostatus were compiled together with the repertoire data. A later genetic analysis took genome-wide SNP genotypes for about three fifths of the 666 donors and used that subset as a discovery cohort. All discovery cohort repertoires had been generated using a single sequencing platform. HLA typing included class I and class II loci at four-digit resolution. Typing coverage differed by locus: A, B, C, DRB1 and DQB1 were typed in roughly 629-630 donors, DQA1 in around 500, DPA1 in around 580, and DPB1 in about 450. A handful of DR-DQ haplotypes were handled as single units for association and clustering because linkage in the cohort was strong. Among some 410 genotyped donors of the cohort, an average of about 240,000 unique TCR beta nucleotide sequences were sequenced per donor, about a sixth of them non-productive.

The cohort consisted of fewer than 700 healthy bone marrow donors. At the time of sampling, every cohort member was nominally healthy, though immune exposures that went unrecorded were likely present. The donor was CMV seronegative and was included in the group of a few hundred seronegative cohort members. Every donor gave a peripheral blood sample, and the peripheral blood mononuclear cells from that sample were used for TCR beta sequencing. Genomic DNA extraction from the blood cell samples was performed with the Qiagen DNeasy Blood Extraction Kit. On the study overall, not on this receptor specifically: For the cohort, immune exposure information was limited to CMV serostatus. Only TCR beta chains were sequenced in this cohort, and the absence of alpha or paired-chain data limited detectable features. A further reported finding was that TCR beta sequences accurately predicted the HLA-A and HLA-B alleles for most subjects in the first cohort. In a later genetic analysis, a missense DCLRE1C variant was associated with V-gene and J-gene trimming of TCR beta chains, and the association was replicated in an independent cohort. The authors suggested that the approach could potentially be generalized to other disease states and immunological phenotypes. When HLA alleles, especially DR and DQ, strongly co-occurred, attributing TCR associations to individual alleles was difficult. Broadly in line with IMGT annotations, most TCR beta V segments showed up in productive rearrangements about 87% or about 30% of the time in an earlier analysis of around 550 of the donors. Because HLA typing was missing for some donors at each locus, association tests included only the typed subset. In a later analysis, HLA-associated TCR beta chains were found to be more clonally expanded and to have lower generation probabilities than equally common non-associated chains. The earlier analysis of a few hundred of the donors excluded over 15 rarely observed V segments, including chromosome 9 orphons, because counts were too low. A cluster of highly shared sequence variants was judged likely to be a technical artifact of the sequencing pipeline. The study gave a list of some 150 TCR beta chains associated with cytomegalovirus. According to a later analysis, parvovirus B19, influenza, CMV and Epstein-Barr virus appeared linked to several top co-occurrence clusters. Across donors, most TCR sequences were observed very rarely, whereas some public TCRs were present in many individuals. In both the original and validation cohorts, the classifier was reported to diagnose cytomegalovirus status with high specificity and sensitivity. Presence/absence analyses assumed roughly uniform sequencing depth across donors, an assumption that may not hold. A few of the identified cytomegalovirus-associated TCR beta chains were confirmed in vitro to be specific for cytomegalovirus antigens. Some IMGT-functional V segments, including TRBV6-2 and TRBV6-3, could not be told apart with the 87-base-pair reads, so those segments were excluded. A later analysis found that most CMV-associated TCR beta chains appeared HLA-restricted, with HLA associations seemingly driven largely by CMV exposure. A later genetic analysis reported fewer N-insertions in productive TCRs among donors in an Asian-associated ancestry cluster than the roughly 620-donor mean. According to a later analysis, TCR association rates differed among HLA loci, with DRB1 alleles showing the most associated TCRs and HLA-C alleles showing the fewest. At a false discovery rate of 0.05, a later analysis linked about 17,000 TCR beta sequences to specific HLA alleles. Linkage disequilibrium might explain the correlated functional status among segregating V segments, but an unknown experimental factor could not be ruled out.

Libraries were constructed by the immunoSEQ multiplex PCR assay. For the multiplex PCR, a mixture combining 60 forward primers for TCR Vbeta segments and 13 reverse primers for TCR Jbeta segments was used. Amplification of the CDR3 region of rearranged TCR beta genes was performed with a multiplex PCR assay on genomic DNA. The amplified TCR beta libraries were sequenced on the Illumina HiSeq System as 87-base-pair reads. Per the authors' processing: Across the 670 or so repertoires, a later analysis counted 80 million or so unique TCR beta chains, roughly 11 million of which were shared by at least two donors. A nearest-neighbor algorithm error-corrected the raw reads and collapsed the reads into unique sequences, merging closely related sequences to remove PCR and sequencing errors. Alignment of CDR3 sequences to IMGT reference sequences was used to assign V, D and J gene segments. For a sequence to be retained, a match of at least six nucleotides was required to both a V gene segment and a J gene segment. Rearrangements were classified as productive when the CDR3 lacked stop codons and remained in frame with V and J, and all other rearrangements were classified as non-productive. Following IMGT convention, CDR3 was defined as the stretch from the second conserved V-encoded cysteine to the conserved J-encoded phenylalanine. The earlier analysis of about 610 of the donors excluded sequences that lacked an unambiguous match to a single V gene segment. An earlier analysis of roughly 590 of the donors called V segments functional above 56.7% productive rearrangements and segregating when the between-donor standard deviation exceeded 5%. To diagnose cytomegalovirus status from the catalog of TCR beta chain sequences, a statistical classification framework was built. In a later analysis, TCR nucleotide sequences were compared against IMGT/GENE-DB human TR gene sequences so that V and J genes could be assigned. In a later analysis, CDR3 sequences and most-parsimonious VDJ recombination scenarios were assigned using the TCRdist pipeline. In a later analysis, each TCR beta chain was defined by its CDR3 amino acid sequence together with its V-gene family, and reads without a unique V-gene family were excluded. In a later analysis, a few hundred highly shared, low-generation-probability nucleotide sequences were removed to address suspected cross-contamination and a sequencing artifact. In a later analysis, a clonal expansion index was calculated for each public chain from normalized within-repertoire ranks of inferred template counts. In a later analysis, generation probabilities were computed using a VDJ recombination model fitted to out-of-frame rearrangements, and the results were checked against IGoR. Hypergeometric tests were used in a later analysis to score TCR-TCR, TCR-HLA and TCR-CMV co-occurrence, with a repertoire-size bias correction applied to the TCR pairs. A later analysis estimated false discovery rates by permuting HLA or CMV assignments 20 times. In a later analysis, co-occurring TCRs were grouped using DBSCAN, and TCRdist sequence similarity was added for clustering within HLA-allele-positive subsets. For co-occurrence clustering, repertoires with fewer than 30,000 or more than 120,000 public chains were excluded, along with about five repertoires with anomalous nucleotide sharing. The source is immuneACCESS, and TCRdb retained only in-frame sequences with V and J called. Part of the clones is not carried over; for the studies checked, unresolved V genes explain less than half of this, and the remainder is unexplained. Clone size and the V and J calls come from that table; the DNA yielded D and trimming. The sample has about 130,000 clones on record, roughly three quarters of them singletons. The ten largest clones add up to 2% of the sample.

The chain is assembled from TRBV5-1 and TRBJ2-3; TRBD1 is a weak D gene call, 6 bases matching. The sample taken for sequencing was PBMCs. This receptor was taken from a man aged 25-45 years in good health and CMV-seronegative. CDR3 protein: CASSLQGPPTDTQYF. Read as DNA, the sequence is TGCGCCAGCAGCTTGCAGGGGCCACCAACAGATACGCAGTATTTT. When the CDR3 is completed using the reference TRBV5-1 and TRBJ2-3 genes on either side, the full variable domain is KAGVTQTPRYLIKTRGQQVTLSCSPISGHRSVSWYQQTPGQGLQFLFEYFSETQRNKGNFPGRFSGRQFSNSRSEMNVSTLELGDSALYLCASSLQGPPTDTQYFGPGTRLTVL.